One T cell receptor (beta chain) is described in this entry. Original processing methods: Counts of nucleated cells, estimated from reference gene primer amplification, were obtained. Only in-frame clones appear in the TCRdb table, and some are missing; sequencing was by immunoSEQ multiplex PCR. That table furnishes V, J and clone size, whereas the DNA furnished D and trimming. The table includes about 250,000 clones, 85% to 90% detected once. V shed 5 bases and J shed 2 bases, with 18 bases lying between them. This CDR3 region has 17 residues. Germline values: CDR1 SGHNT, CDR2 YENEEA. The sample comes from a study of blood T cell repertoires in COVID-19.

The sample consisted of PBMCs or T cells enriched from blood (not recorded which). V usage is TRBV11-3 and J usage is TRBJ2-2, with D maybe TRBD2 (6 bases). The TCR originated in a middle-aged man who had recovered from COVID-19. The CDR3 here is CASSLRHGGTNTGELFF. In DNA, the CDR3 is TGTGCCAGCAGCCTCCGTCACGGCGGGACCAACACCGGGGAGCTGTTTTTT.